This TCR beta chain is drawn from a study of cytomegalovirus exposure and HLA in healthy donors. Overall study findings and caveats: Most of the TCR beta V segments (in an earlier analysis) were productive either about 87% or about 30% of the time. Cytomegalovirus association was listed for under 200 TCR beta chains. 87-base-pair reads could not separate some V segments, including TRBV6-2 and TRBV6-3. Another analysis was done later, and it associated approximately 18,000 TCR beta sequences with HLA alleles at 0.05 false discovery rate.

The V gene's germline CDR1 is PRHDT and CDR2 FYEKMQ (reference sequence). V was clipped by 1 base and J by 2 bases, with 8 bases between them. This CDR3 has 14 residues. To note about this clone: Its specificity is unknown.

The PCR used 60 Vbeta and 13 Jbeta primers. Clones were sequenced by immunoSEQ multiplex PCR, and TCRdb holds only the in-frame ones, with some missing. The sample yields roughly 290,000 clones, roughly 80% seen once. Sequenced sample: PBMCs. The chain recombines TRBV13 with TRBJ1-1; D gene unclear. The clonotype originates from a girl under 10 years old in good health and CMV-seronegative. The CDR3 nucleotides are TGTGCCAGCAGCTTAGCCAGGCTAAACACTGAAGCTTTCTTT. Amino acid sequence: CASSLARLNTEAFF.